This entry lists 15 T cell receptor beta chains sequenced from one sample in a study of T cells in Graves' hyperthyroidism and ophthalmopathy. RNA transcripts served as the template for amplifying TCR beta CDR3 regions. Carried out on the TCR CDR3, a first-round RT-PCR used the HTBI primer set. TCRdb analysed the multiplex PCR reads with MiXCR anew, one entry per CDR3 protein. The repertoire holds about 59,000 distinct CDR3 sequences, with roughly 50% as singletons. Sequenced: blood. These receptors were collected from a woman between 55 and 75 years old with Graves' ophthalmopathy.

This clonotype was recorded many times. This sequence joins TRBV15 and TRBJ2-1, with 9 bases identical to TRBD2. From germline, CDR1 is LNHNV and CDR2 YYDKDF (reference sequence). Germline trimming cut 1 base from V and 5 bases from J; bases unmatched to any gene: 6. CDR3 length: 16 residues. CDR3 amino acids: CATSRGASGINNEQFF. CDR3 DNA: TGTGCCACCAGCAGAGGGGCTAGCGGGATAAACAATGAGCAGTTCTTC.

There are many counts of this clonotype. The chain combines TRBV10-2 with TRBJ2-3; 7 bases are a match to TRBD2. Germline assignment: CDR1 WSHSY and CDR2 SAAADI. The CDR3 spans 15 residues. Trimming cost V 2 bases and J 0 bases; bases outside gene matches: 2. The CDR3 nucleotides are TGCGCCAGCAGTGAGCCTAGCGGAAGCACAGATACGCAGTATTTT. It is translated as CASSEPSGSTDTQYF.

This clonotype has ten or more counts. The chain employs TRBV7-3 and TRBJ1-4; possibly TRBD1 for D (5 bases). This CDR3 contains 16 residues. The germline gives CDR1 SGHTA, CDR2 FQGTGA. Trimming shortened V by 5 bases and J by 4 bases, and 17 bases separated the two germline ends. CDR3 region: CASSPSDDSRNEKLFF. The CDR3 DNA reads TGTGCCAGCAGCCCTTCCGACGACAGTCGTAATGAAAAACTGTTTTTT.

In regard to this clonotype: The conserved closing phenylalanine or tryptophan is absent in this CDR3, likely reflecting a read error. The chain recombines TRBV2 with TRBJ2-2, with a tentative D call TRBD2 (6 bases). CDR3 length: 16 amino acids. Germline assignment: CDR1 SNHLY and CDR2 FYNNEI. V gave up 7 bases and J gave up 4 bases, with 19 bases separating them. The CDR3 sequence: CASMLRDFLVTGELFS. The CDR3 bases are TGTGCCAGCATGCTTAGGGACTTCCTCGTCACCGGGGAGCTGTTTTCT.

The V gene is TRBV28, the J gene TRBJ1-2; TRBD1 is a possible D gene (5 bases). From germline, CDR1 is MDHEN and CDR2 SYDVKM. The CDR3 consists of 14 residues. Between the trimmed V and J ends, which lost 8 bases and 3 bases, there was a span of 16 bases. CDR3 nucleotide sequence: TGTGCCAGCGGACCTACCGGGACTGACTATGGCTACACCTTC. It codes for CASGPTGTDYGYTF.

The chain combines TRBV7-9 with TRBJ1-3; TRBD1 is a possible D gene (6 bases). Per the germline V gene, CDR1 is SEHNR and CDR2 is FQNEAQ (reference sequence). V was shortened by 2 bases and J by 4 bases, with 12 bases between the two germline ends. The CDR3 is made up of 15 amino acids. For the CDR3, the DNA is TGTGCCAGCAGCTTAATGGGGGCTACAGGAAACACCATATATTTT. Amino acids: CASSLMGATGNTIYF.

The chain links TRBV20-1 to TRBJ2-1; TRBD1 aligns across 11 bases. With V trimmed by 5 bases and J by 4 bases, 1 base remained unmatched. This CDR3 region has 13 residues. Germline CDR1 and CDR2: DFQATT and SNEGSKA (reference sequence). This chain's CDR3 is CSAGTGGYNEQFF. CDR3 coding DNA: TGCAGTGCTGGGACAGGGGGGTACAATGAGCAGTTCTTC.

This clonotype was seen only a few times. V is TRBV5-4 and J is TRBJ2-6; TRBD1 matches 7 bases. CDR3 length equals 17 residues. With V trimmed by 0 bases and J by 0 bases, 3 bases remained unmatched. Per germline, CDR1 SGHNT and CDR2 YYREEE (reference sequence). The CDR3 is CASSLGDSSSGANVLTF. As DNA, the CDR3 is TGTGCCAGCAGCTTGGGGGACAGCTCCTCTGGGGCCAACGTCCTGACTTTC.

This clonotype was detected many times. The chain couples TRBV7-9 to TRBJ2-5, with 10 bases fitting TRBD1. The V gene end was trimmed by 3 bases and the J gene end by 5 bases; junction bases not matched to a gene: 12. This CDR3 region has 17 residues. The germline gives CDR1 SEHNR, CDR2 FQNEAQ (reference sequence). The DNA for the CDR3 is TGTGCCAGCAGCTTCGCAGGTTCCGGGACAGGGGCCGAGACCCAGTACTTC. It translates to CASSFAGSGTGAETQYF. The whole variable domain, remainder taken from reference TRBV7-9 and TRBJ2-5, is DTGVSQNPRHKITKRGQNVTFRCDPISEHNRLYWYRQTLGQGPEFLTYFQNEAQLEKSRLLSDRFSAERPKGSFSTLEIQRTEQGDSAMYLCASSFAGSGTGAETQYFGPGTRLLVL.

Turning to this clonotype: A junction boundary mismatches the germline segment, possibly from a read error. V is TRBV12-5 and J is TRBJ2-7, with D hard to call. The length of the CDR3 is 12 residues. Germline loops: CDR1 LGHNT, CDR2 FRNRAP. The CDR3 sequence: CASGLLPYEQCF. CDR3 nucleotide sequence: TGTGCTAGTGGTTTGCTACCCTACGAGCAGTGCTTC.

By share of the sample, this clonotype is medium-sized (0.01 to 0.1%). The genes are TRBV20-1 and TRBJ2-7, with D unresolved. V shed 3 bases and J shed 3 bases, with 9 bases lying between them. Germline V CDR1 and CDR2: DFQATT, SNEGSKA (reference sequence). The CDR3 consists of 12 residues. The CDR3 DNA reads as TGCAGTGCTAGTTTTGGGAACTACGAGCAGTACTTC. It encodes CSASFGNYEQYF.

For this clonotype: At one boundary the junction diverges from the germline segment, which might be a read error. The DNA for the CDR3 is TGTGCCAGCAGAGAGGGACCAACTAATGAAAGACTGTTTTTT. It codes for CASREGPTNERLFF. This sequence joins TRBV7-9 and TRBJ1-4, with D perhaps matching TRBD1 (5 bases). This CDR3 contains 14 residues. CDR1 and CDR2 from the germline V gene are SEHNR and FQNEAQ (reference sequence).

This clonotype has just one count. The rearrangement links TRBV7-9 to TRBJ2-3; the D gene is possibly TRBD1 (6 bases). CDR1 and CDR2 (germline): SEHNR, FQNEAQ (reference sequence). Trimming left V 5 bases short and J 6 bases short, with 12 bases between. The CDR3 sequence is 13 residues long. CDR3 DNA: TGTGCCAGCAGCCCCTCAGGGGCGGATACGCAGTATTTT. Amino acids: CASSPSGADTQYF.

This clonotype appeared once. This chain connects TRBV10-3 to TRBJ1-1; TRBD1 aligns across 7 bases. Trimming took 4 bases from V and 1 from J; bases not matched to a gene: 3. Looked up from germline, CDR1 is ENHRY and CDR2 is SYGVKD. This CDR3 spans 14 amino acids. CDR3 protein: CAISGAGGNTEAFF. The CDR3 DNA reads TGTGCCATCAGTGGAGCAGGGGGGAACACTGAAGCTTTCTTT.

The genes are TRBV2 and TRBJ2-3; D unclear. The ends were cut back, 5 bases at V and 4 bases at J, with 19 bases in the middle. The CDR3 runs 16 residues. CDR1 is SNHLY and CDR2 is FYNNEI in the germline V gene. CDR3 DNA: TGTGCCAGCAGTAAAACGGCAGCGAGGTTCCCAGATACGCAGTATTTT. Its translation: CASSKTAARFPDTQYF.